Listed here are 17 T cell receptor beta chains from one sample, sequenced in a study of blood T cell repertoires in COVID-19. Measured with immunoSEQ multiplex PCR; TCRdb has only the in-frame clones, and not every one. The sample records just over 300,000 clones, roughly 91% being singletons. The specimen was peripheral blood. These TCRs come from a woman aged 25 to 39 with COVID-19, enrolled during active disease.

The chain has TRBV2 and TRBJ1-2; weak D call: TRBD1 (5 bases). The CDR3 runs to 14 residues. Germline V gene data show CDR1 as SNHLY and CDR2 as FYNNEI. V was clipped by 3 bases and J by 2 bases, with 10 bases between them. The CDR3 DNA sequence: TGTGCCAGCAGTGATTTGCCAGGGAACTATGGCTACACCTTC. Amino acids: CASSDLPGNYGYTF.

The chain uses TRBV2 and TRBJ1-3; D is undetermined. V was shortened by 6 bases and J by 0 bases, with 9 bases between the two germline ends. The CDR3 sequence is 14 residues long. The germline V gene encodes CDR1 SNHLY and CDR2 FYNNEI. CDR3 protein: CASSAGSSGNTIYF. The CDR3 DNA is TGTGCCAGCAGCGCGGGGAGCTCTGGAAACACCATATATTTT.

The chain recombines TRBV7-9 with TRBJ1-1; D might be TRBD1 (6 bases). Germline V gene sequence: CDR1 SEHNR, CDR2 FQNEAQ (reference sequence). The V end was cut by 5 bases, the J end by 1 base, with 20 bases between. This CDR3 is built from 17 residues. The CDR3 here is CASSAKYRQARNTEAFF. CDR3 in DNA: TGTGCCAGCAGCGCAAAGTATAGACAGGCCAGGAACACTGAAGCTTTCTTT.

The chain is built from TRBV11-3 and TRBJ1-2; D is undetermined. From germline, CDR1 is SGHNT and CDR2 YENEEA. CDR3 length equals 13 residues. The V gene lost 0 bases and the J gene lost 8 bases, with 10 bases spanning the gap. The CDR3 here is CASSLEGLEGYTF. The CDR3, as DNA: TGTGCCAGCAGCTTAGAGGGTCTGGAGGGCTACACCTTC.

The chain uses TRBV6-2 or TRBV6-3 and TRBJ2-2, with 10 bases lining up with TRBD1. The V gene's germline CDR1 is MNHEY and CDR2 SVGEGT. Trimming at V came to 2 bases and at J to 1 base, leaving 4 bases not matched to a gene. CDR3 length: 17 amino acids. CDR3 protein: CASSYGQGVGNTGELFF. As DNA, the CDR3 is TGTGCCAGCAGTTACGGACAGGGGGTAGGGAACACCGGGGAGCTGTTTTTT.

V and J are TRBV29-1 and TRBJ1-2; 7 positions agree with TRBD1. V shed 1 base, J shed 5 bases, and the junction held 7 bases outside the gene matches. The CDR3 contains 14 residues. Germline V lookup: CDR1 SQVTM, CDR2 ANQGSEA. The CDR3 region has the DNA TGCAGCGTTGAAGGACAGGGAATTGGGTATGGCTACACCTTC. This translates into CSVEGQGIGYGYTF. Based on the CDR3 plus reference TRBV29-1 and TRBJ1-2, the full variable domain is SAVISQKPSRDICQRGTSLTIQCQVDSQVTMMFWYRQQPGQSLTLIATANQGSEATYESGFVIDKFPISRPNLTFSTLTVSNMSPEDSSIYLCSVEGQGIGYGYTFGSGTRLTVV.

The rearrangement uses TRBV11-3 and TRBJ2-2; D is unresolved. The ends were cut back, 2 bases at V and 4 bases at J, with 8 bases in the middle. Germline V gives CDR1 SGHNT, CDR2 YENEEA. The CDR3 covers 14 residues. The CDR3 is CASSLRGRTGELFF. CDR3 in DNA: TGTGCCAGCAGCTTAAGAGGCCGCACCGGGGAGCTGTTTTTT.

This clone has only one observation. Different DNA sequences within this sample yield the same CDR3. This chain links TRBV19 with TRBJ1-5, with 7 bases fitting TRBD1. The CDR3 has 14 residues. Germline assignment: CDR1 LNHDA and CDR2 SQIVND (reference sequence). J was trimmed by 2 bases and V by 5 bases; bases with no gene match: 3. In DNA, the CDR3 is TGTGCCAGTAGTGGCGGACAGGGCAATCAGCCCCAGCATTTT. It codes for CASSGGQGNQPQHF.

This clone was counted a few times. V usage is TRBV19 and J usage is TRBJ1-2, with TRBD1 identical over 7 bases. In germline, CDR1 is LNHDA, CDR2 SQIVND (reference sequence). V shed 5 bases and J 7 bases; nucleotides not matched to a gene: 10. The CDR3 spans 14 residues. CDR3 sequence (DNA): TGTGCCAGTAGTCAGGACAGGCTGCGGGGTGGCTACACCTTC. The encoded protein is CASSQDRLRGGYTF. Drawing the rest from reference TRBV19 and TRBJ1-2, the complete variable domain is DGGITQSPKYLFRKEGQNVTLSCEQNLNHDAMYWYRQDPGQGLRLIYYSQIVNDFQKGDIAEGYSVSREKKESFPLTVTSAQKNPTAFYLCASSQDRLRGGYTFGSGTRLTVV.

The chain is built from TRBV7-3 and TRBJ1-1; D possibly corresponds to TRBD1 (5 bases). CDR3 size: 15 residues. The V gene lost 5 bases and the J gene lost 1 base, with 14 bases spanning the gap. CDR1 SGHTA and CDR2 FQGTGA come from the germline V gene. CDR3 sequence: CASSPRGNSNTEAFF. The CDR3 DNA sequence: TGTGCCAGCAGCCCCCGGGGGAACTCGAACACTGAAGCTTTCTTT.

The chain recombines TRBV27 with TRBJ2-5; 7 bases match TRBD1. The germline V gene has CDR1 MNHEY and CDR2 SMNVEV (reference sequence). Losses at the gene ends were 3 bases for V and 1 base for J; bases not matched to a gene: 8. The CDR3 totals 16 residues. The CDR3 reads CASSFFAGGLQETQYF. CDR3 DNA: TGTGCCAGCAGTTTTTTCGCAGGGGGTCTCCAAGAGACCCAGTACTTC.

The V and J genes are TRBV9 and TRBJ2-1, with 10 bases matching TRBD2. This CDR3 contains 14 residues. From germline, CDR1 is SGDLS and CDR2 YYNGEE. V gave up 0 bases and J gave up 9 bases; unmatched junction bases: 3. This CDR3 reads CASSVAVAGGEQFF. The CDR3 region has the DNA TGTGCCAGCAGCGTAGCTGTAGCGGGGGGTGAGCAGTTCTTC.

The V call is TRBV3-1 (or the pseudogene TRBV3-2), the J call TRBJ1-1, with 7 bases lining up with TRBD1. The CDR3 extends over 18 amino acids. Germline-derived CDR1 and CDR2 are LGHDT and YNNKEL (reference sequence). With 4 bases clipped from V and 3 bases from J, the junction kept 17 bases outside the gene matches. The CDR3 sequence is CASSRNPGAGGMDTEAFF. The CDR3 DNA sequence: TGTGCCAGCAGCCGGAACCCGGGAGCAGGGGGAATGGACACTGAAGCTTTCTTT.

V and J are TRBV14 and TRBJ2-5; D may be TRBD2 (5 bases). Deletions cut 6 bases from V and 5 bases from J, with 10 bases between. The CDR3 spans 12 residues. CDR1 SGHDN and CDR2 FVKESK come from the germline V gene. CDR3 residues: CASRLAGETQYF. The CDR3 DNA reads TGTGCCAGCAGGTTGGCGGGTGAGACCCAGTACTTC.

This chain links TRBV12-3 or TRBV12-4 with TRBJ1-1, with D perhaps TRBD1 (6 bases). Trimming pared 5 bases from V and 6 bases from J, leaving 10 bases between. CDR3 length equals 12 residues. CDR3 DNA: TGTGCCAGCAGTCAGGGGAGGGCTGAAGCTTTCTTT. It yields the protein CASSQGRAEAFF.

CDR3 in amino acids: CASSLEGTGGHTEAFF. The CDR3 DNA reads as TGTGCCAGCAGCTTAGAAGGGACAGGGGGCCACACTGAAGCTTTCTTT. This chain uses TRBV11-3 with TRBJ1-1, with 12 bases matching TRBD1. Germline CDR1 is SGHNT and CDR2 is YENEEA. Germline trimming cut 0 bases from V and 3 bases from J; bases unmatched to any gene: 2. CDR3 size: 16 residues.

The gene calls are TRBV4-2 and TRBJ2-1; 10 bases are shared with TRBD2. This CDR3 has 16 amino acids. Germline-derived CDR1 and CDR2 are LGHNA and YNFKEQ. The junction had 2 bases not matched to a gene; V was cut back by 0 bases and J by 3 bases. This chain's CDR3 is CASSQETSGVYNEQFF. In DNA form, the CDR3 reads TGTGCCAGCAGCCAAGAAACTAGCGGGGTCTACAATGAGCAGTTCTTC.